These 24 T cell receptor beta chains share one sample of origin, sequenced in a study of early T cells in non-severe SARS-CoV-2 infection (dated by TCRdb to the early 2020s). The protocol used for the library was 5' RACE. The sequencing machine was a NextSeq 500. Through fastp at Q25 and MiXCR, TCRdb rebuilt clones from the public reads, retaining in-frame beta chains. Each record represents a unique CDR3 protein, reported with the most common genes and DNA among its rows. Present in this sample are 83,000 or so distinct CDR3 sequences, about 10% of which were seen just once. Clones ranked in the top ten supply approximately 8% of the sample. This specimen was whole blood, taken at baseline. Source of these receptors: an adult who was a healthcare worker with PCR-confirmed SARS-CoV-2 infection or an uninfected control (not recorded which).

This clonotype was recorded a few times. V gene TRBV10-3 combines with J gene TRBJ2-5, with D possibly being TRBD2 (5 bases). In germline, CDR1 is ENHRY, CDR2 SYGVKD. CDR3 length: 14 amino acids. With 0 bases removed from V and 5 bases from J, the gap between germline ends came to 10 bases. The CDR3: CAISESRDRETQYF. CDR3 in DNA: TGTGCCATCAGTGAGTCGAGGGATCGGGAGACCCAGTACTTC.

This clonotype showed up many times. The chain combines TRBV27 with TRBJ2-7, with 7 positions matching TRBD1. The CDR3 runs to 14 residues. Trimming removed 6 bases from V and 1 base from J; junction bases left unmatched: 6. CDR1 is MNHEY, CDR2 SMNVEV, per germline (reference sequence). The CDR3 nucleotides read TGTGCCAGCAGGCCGGACAGGCCATCCTACGAGCAGTACTTC. It is translated as CASRPDRPSYEQYF.

The chain has TRBV27 and TRBJ1-6, with TRBD1 matching over 7 bases. CDR1 and CDR2 (germline): MNHEY, SMNVEV (reference sequence). CDR3 length equals 15 residues. After removal of 1 base from V and 6 bases from J, the junction contained 3 bases not matched to a gene. CDR3: CASSLLGQSNSPLHF. The DNA of the CDR3 is TGTGCCAGCAGTTTATTGGGACAGTCTAATTCACCCCTCCACTTT.

This clonotype was counted only a few times. The chain couples TRBV7-2 to TRBJ2-5; 7 nucleotides match TRBD1. V was clipped by 0 bases and J by 5 bases; unmatched bases: 9. Germline CDR1 SGHTA, CDR2 FQGNSA. The length of the CDR3 is 16 residues. In nucleotides, the CDR3 is TGTGCCAGCAGCTTAGCGAGGGGGCAGGATATTGAGACCCAGTACTTC. Amino acid sequence: CASSLARGQDIETQYF.

The V and J genes are TRBV6-5 and TRBJ2-1; no reliable D call. Trimming took 6 bases from V and 5 from J, leaving 26 bases between them. CDR1 is MNHEY, CDR2 SVGAGI, per germline. There are 18 residues in the CDR3. Written as DNA, the CDR3 is TGTGCCAGCAGACGCACCCGCCAACGCGGAACAGTCCACAATGAGCAGTTCTTC. Translated, it gives CASRRTRQRGTVHNEQFF.

The table lists this clonotype with a few counts. J is TRBJ1-3 and V is TRBV18; D is perhaps TRBD1 (6 bases). Trimming removed 5 bases from V and 3 bases from J, with 8 bases in between. This CDR3 has 13 amino acids. Germline V lookup: CDR1 KGHSH, CDR2 LQKENI. The CDR3 region has the DNA TGTGCCAGCTCAGGGGACAATGGAAACACCATATATTTT. This encodes CASSGDNGNTIYF.

This clonotype was seen repeatedly, ten times or more. The V and J genes are TRBV5-1 and TRBJ2-2, with D possibly TRBD2 on 6 matching bases. The CDR3 spans 18 residues. Deletions cut 0 bases from V and 3 bases from J, with 18 bases between. Germline CDR1 reads SGHRS; CDR2 reads YFSETQ. The CDR3 spells CASSLAPGGVVDTGELFF. The CDR3 region has the DNA TGCGCCAGCAGCTTGGCCCCCGGGGGAGTGGTTGACACCGGGGAGCTGTTTTTT.

This clonotype was seen a few times. The gene calls are TRBV2 and TRBJ1-6, with D uncertain. The CDR3 length is 16 residues. The germline CDR1 and CDR2 sequences are SNHLY and FYNNEI. Trimming removed 7 bases from V and 3 bases from J, with 16 bases in between. CDR3: CASTQDGGLYNSPLHF. The CDR3 coding sequence is TGTGCCAGCACACAAGATGGAGGCCTCTATAATTCACCCCTCCACTTT.

This clonotype was found a few times. The chain uses TRBV5-1 and TRBJ2-7, with no clear D. V was pared by 4 bases and J by 2 bases, with 13 bases between. This CDR3 comprises 14 residues. Per the germline V gene, CDR1 is SGHRS and CDR2 is YFSETQ. CDR3 sequence (DNA): TGCGCCAGCAGCACCCAAGGGCCGGCCTACGAGCAGTACTTC. Amino acid sequence: CASSTQGPAYEQYF.

This clonotype was recorded a few times. The rearrangement links TRBV6-6 to TRBJ1-2; 8 bases are shared with TRBD1. CDR1 and CDR2 from the germline V gene are MNHNY and SVGAGI (reference sequence). The CDR3 is 14 amino acids. Trimming removed 0 bases from V and 4 bases from J; junction bases left unmatched: 1. CDR3 bases: TGTGCCAGCAGTTACTCGACAGGGGCCTATGGCTACACCTTC. Translating it yields CASSYSTGAYGYTF.

This clonotype was found many times. The V and J genes are TRBV20-1 and TRBJ1-3; the D is unclear. CDR3 length: 15 residues. Trimming pared 3 bases from V and 2 bases from J, leaving 14 bases between. CDR1 and CDR2 from the germline V gene are DFQATT and SNEGSKA (reference sequence). This chain's CDR3 is CSASVATSAGNTIYF. In DNA form, the CDR3 reads TGCAGTGCTAGTGTGGCAACATCAGCTGGAAACACCATATATTTT.

This clonotype was detected ten times or more. The chain carries TRBV20-1 and TRBJ1-4; TRBD1 aligns across 10 bases. Germline CDR1 is DFQATT and CDR2 is SNEGSKA (reference sequence). V was pared by 6 bases and J by 6 bases, with 7 bases of the junction left unmatched. CDR3 size: 14 residues. As DNA, the CDR3 is TGCAGTGCCAGCCCCGGGACAGGGGATGAAAAACTGTTTTTT. Its translation is CSASPGTGDEKLFF.

This clonotype was counted only a few times. The chain couples TRBV6-6 to TRBJ1-4; a possible D gene is TRBD1 (5 bases). Germline V gene sequence: CDR1 MNHNY, CDR2 SVGAGI (reference sequence). V lost 2 bases to trimming and J lost 3 bases, with 10 bases between them. The CDR3 runs 15 residues. CDR3 amino acids: CASSYQGMANEKLFF. In nucleotides, the CDR3 is TGTGCCAGCAGTTACCAGGGAATGGCTAATGAAAAACTGTTTTTT.

This clonotype was seen a handful of times. The V gene is TRBV4-1, the J gene TRBJ2-7, with D perhaps assigned TRBD1 or TRBD2 (5 bases each). CDR3 length: 15 residues. V was cut by 3 bases and J by 1 base, with 13 bases left in between. Germline V gene data show CDR1 as MGHRA and CDR2 as YSYEKL. The CDR3 DNA follows: TGCGCCAGCAGCCAGTCGGGGACGAATTCCTACGAGCAGTACTTC. The encoded protein is CASSQSGTNSYEQYF.

Only a few counts were recorded for this clonotype. This chain uses TRBV20-1 with TRBJ1-1; 7 bases agree with TRBD1. After removal of 5 bases from V and 4 bases from J, the junction contained 7 bases not matched to a gene. The CDR3 is 13 amino acids. Germline values: CDR1 DFQATT, CDR2 SNEGSKA (reference sequence). The CDR3 protein is CSAPRGHGTEAFF. The CDR3 nucleotides read TGCAGTGCTCCTAGGGGGCATGGCACTGAAGCTTTCTTT.

CDR3 loop: CSPLASLAEETQYF. CDR3 nucleotides: TGCAGTCCACTGGCCTCCCTAGCGGAAGAGACCCAGTACTTC. This chain uses TRBV20-1 with TRBJ2-5; TRBD2 matches 7 bases. The trim removed 8 bases at V and 3 bases at J, leaving 12 bases unmatched. The germline V gene has CDR1 DFQATT and CDR2 SNEGSKA (reference sequence). The CDR3 is made up of 14 amino acids.

This clonotype was seen repeatedly, ten times or more. The chain uses TRBV28 and TRBJ1-1; D unresolved. CDR3 length: 13 residues. Trimming took off 6 bases at V and 7 bases at J, with 15 bases between the two ends. Per germline, CDR1 MDHEN and CDR2 SYDVKM. The CDR3 loop reads CASRMPKGSEAFF. The CDR3 DNA follows: TGTGCCAGCAGGATGCCGAAAGGGAGTGAAGCTTTCTTT.

This clonotype was observed a handful of times. The rearrangement joins TRBV18 to TRBJ2-3; a weak D match, TRBD1 (5 bases). Per germline, CDR1 KGHSH and CDR2 LQKENI. With 0 bases removed from V and 4 bases from J, the gap between germline ends came to 8 bases. The CDR3 consists of 14 residues. In DNA, the CDR3 is TGTGCCAGCTCACCACCTATAGGGGCAGATACGCAGTATTTT. Amino acid sequence: CASSPPIGADTQYF.

In its sample, this clonotype was seen a few times. The chain uses TRBV5-1 and TRBJ2-1; 14 bases match TRBD2. The CDR3 spans 15 residues. V lost 3 bases to trimming and J lost 9 bases; unmatched junction nucleotides: 5. CDR1 SGHRS and CDR2 YFSETQ come from the germline V gene. CDR3 nucleotides: TGCGCCAGCAGCTGGACTAGCGGGAGGAGTAGTGAGCAGTTCTTC. Encoded protein: CASSWTSGRSSEQFF. The complete variable domain, with remaining parts taken from reference TRBV5-1 and TRBJ2-1, reads KAGVTQTPRYLIKTRGQQVTLSCSPISGHRSVSWYQQTPGQGLQFLFEYFSETQRNKGNFPGRFSGRQFSNSRSEMNVSTLELGDSALYLCASSWTSGRSSEQFFGPGTRLTVL.

V is TRBV7-6 and J is TRBJ1-6; a possible D gene is TRBD1 (5 bases). Deletions cut 3 bases from V and 6 bases from J, with 12 bases between. This CDR3 comprises 15 residues. The germline CDR1 and CDR2 sequences are SGHVS and FNYEAQ. DNA for the CDR3: TGTGCCAGCAGCTTTGTTACAGGACCTAATTCACCCCTCCACTTT. It specifies CASSFVTGPNSPLHF.

This clonotype has a count of ten or more. The rearrangement joins TRBV10-3 to TRBJ1-6; D is uncertain. CDR1 and CDR2 (germline): ENHRY, SYGVKD. The CDR3 loop spans 12 amino acids. V was cut by 10 bases and J by 7 bases, with 11 bases left in between. CDR3 in amino acids: CATHSQNSPLHF. The CDR3 DNA is TGTGCCACCCACAGCCAAAATTCACCCCTCCACTTT.

The rearrangement uses TRBV4-2 and TRBJ2-3; TRBD1 might be the D (6 bases). V was cut by 3 bases and J by 0 bases, with 13 bases left in between. The CDR3 extends over 16 amino acids. The germline gives CDR1 LGHNA, CDR2 YNFKEQ. The CDR3 loop is CASSHPPGQSTDTQYF. The CDR3 nucleotides read TGTGCCAGCAGCCACCCCCCAGGACAGAGCACAGATACGCAGTATTTT.

Many counts were recorded for this clonotype. The V call is TRBV28, the J call TRBJ2-7; D remains ambiguous. Germline lookup yields CDR1 MDHEN and CDR2 SYDVKM. V was shortened by 3 bases and J by 2 bases, with 11 bases between the two germline ends. The CDR3 consists of 14 residues. In nucleotides, the CDR3 is TGTGCCAGCAGTTTGACCGGTTCAACCTACGAGCAGTACTTC. This gives the protein CASSLTGSTYEQYF.

This clonotype was seen many times. The V gene is TRBV11-3, the J gene TRBJ2-3, with 7 bases lining up with TRBD2. Germline V gene sequence: CDR1 SGHNT, CDR2 YENEEA. V shed 5 bases, J shed 4 bases, and the junction held 9 bases outside the gene matches. This CDR3 region has 15 residues. The CDR3 loop is CASSLGLGGADTQYF. CDR3 DNA sequence: TGTGCCAGCAGCCTAGGACTAGGAGGAGCAGATACGCAGTATTTT.